Listed here is a single T cell receptor (beta chain). Its antigen remains unknown. The protocol was immunoSEQ multiplex PCR, while the TCRdb copy is restricted to in-frame clones and leaves out a portion. The profile shows more than 80,000 clones, under 95% of them singletons. This sample is part of a study of T cell responses to AZD1222 COVID-19 vaccine. Overall study results and limits: Just a handful of people given AZD1222 tested seropositive at baseline. When two AZD1222 doses had been given, Spike-specific TCR breadth and depth rose. The donor cohort was predominantly white British with a female majority, and clonal diversity may have been underestimated.

The receptor comes from an adult in good health. Sequenced here: peripheral blood, sampled on day 0 of AZD1222 vaccination.

As DNA, the CDR3 is TGTGCCAGCAGCTTGGTGGTGGGGCAGGGGGCAGGTAGCAATCAGCCCCAGCATTTT. Protein sequence: CASSLVVGQGAGSNQPQHF. The gene calls are TRBV5-4 and TRBJ1-5; 8 bases map to TRBD1. The CDR3 runs 19 residues. CDR1 and CDR2 (germline): SGHNT, YYREEE (reference sequence). V gave up 0 bases and J gave up 0 bases; unmatched junction bases: 11.